Listed below are T cell receptor beta chains from one sample, sequenced in a study of cytomegalovirus exposure and HLA in healthy donors. Profiled with immunoSEQ multiplex PCR; TCRdb holds only in-frame clones, not every one. Among roughly 120,000 clones listed, 73% were seen once. The specimen was PBMCs. All receptors derive from a man aged 60 to 69 in good health and CMV-seropositive. CDR3s include the opening cysteine and the closing phenylalanine or tryptophan. The D gene is left open where the match is weak. Size is stated for part of the rows, as once, few or many counts, or as a class when the clone is expanded.

.	TRBV29-1	TRBJ1-2	TRBD1	TGCAGCGCTCCCGGACAGGGGACGGAGGGCTACACCTTC	CSAPGQGTEGYTF
.	TRBV7-8	TRBJ1-1	.	TGTGCCAGCAGCCCTAGGCAGATGAACACTGAAGCTTTCTTT	CASSPRQMNTEAFF
once	TRBV28	TRBJ1-6	.	TGTGCCAGCCTTACCCGAGACACTCAGTCACCCCTCCACTTT	CASLTRDTQSPLHF
.	TRBV19	TRBJ1-6	TRBD1	TGTGCCAGTGGACAGGGTAGGGATTCACCCCTCCACTTT	CASGQGRDSPLHF
.	TRBV6-1	TRBJ2-7	TRBD1	TGTGCCAGCAGGGAGGGACAGGTGGCTAGCGAGCAGTACTTC	CASREGQVASEQYF
.	TRBV5-1	TRBJ2-2	TRBD2	TGCGCCAGCAGCGTACCGGGACTAGCGGGCACCGGGGAGCTGTTTTTT	CASSVPGLAGTGELFF
.	TRBV10-2	TRBJ2-5	TRBD2	TGCGCCAGCATTATGACTAGCGGGGGAGGAGAGACCCAGTACTTC	CASIMTSGGGETQYF
.	TRBV10-2	TRBJ1-1	.	TGCGCCAGCAGTAGAAGGGACACCTTGAACACTGAAGCTTTCTTT	CASSRRDTLNTEAFF
few	TRBV7-8	TRBJ1-6	.	TGTGCCAGCAGCATCCTAGGGAGGAGGGATTCACCCCTCCACTTT	CASSILGRRDSPLHF
.	TRBV6-1	TRBJ2-7	.	TGTGCCAGCAGTGAGACAGTCGGGCCCTACGAGCAGTACTTC	CASSETVGPYEQYF
.	TRBV5-1	TRBJ2-6	.	TGCGCCAGCAGCTTGTTAGGGGATAGGGCCAACGTCCTGACTTTC	CASSLLGDRANVLTF
.	TRBV4-1	TRBJ2-7	TRBD2	TGCGCCAGCAGCCAGGGGGTGGTAGCGGGGGAGCAGTACTTC	CASSQGVVAGEQYF
few	TRBV5-6	TRBJ2-7	TRBD2	TGTGCCAGCAGCGGGGGGAGCGGGACCGGGCAGTACTTC	CASSGGSGTGQYF
.	TRBV7-2	TRBJ2-5	.	TGTGCCAGCAGCAATCGTAGGACCCAGTACTTC	CASSNRRTQYF
.	TRBV30	TRBJ1-3	.	TGTGCCTGGAGTTTCGGGGGAAACACCATATATTTT	CAWSFGGNTIYF
.	TRBV2	TRBJ2-2	TRBD2	TGTGCCAGCGGGGGGGACACCGGGGAGCTGTTTTTT	CASGGDTGELFF
.	TRBV2	TRBJ2-2	.	TGTGCCAGCCGGCAGGAGGGGTCCGGGGAGCTGTTTTTT	CASRQEGSGELFF
once	TRBV19	TRBJ2-7	TRBD1	TGTGCCAGTAGTCGACAGGGTAGCAACGAGCAGTACTTC	CASSRQGSNEQYF
.	TRBV19	TRBJ1-6	TRBD1	TGTGCCAGTAGTGGTGGACAGGGTCGATCGGTGTCACCCCTCCACTTT	CASSGGQGRSVSPLHF
.	TRBV29-1	TRBJ2-2	TRBD1	TGCAGCGTAAGGATACAGGGGGCCGGGGAGCTGTTTTTT	CSVRIQGAGELFF
.	TRBV5-4	TRBJ1-2	.	TGTGCCAGCAGCCGCCCCACAGGGAACTATGGCTACACCTTC	CASSRPTGNYGYTF
.	TRBV6-1	TRBJ2-7	.	TGTGCCAGCAGTGAATTCGGGGCCTACGAGCAGTACTTC	CASSEFGAYEQYF
.	TRBV9	TRBJ2-4	.	TGTGCCAGCAGCTCCTCCGGGTCCTATCAAAACATTCAGTACTTC	CASSSSGSYQNIQYF
.	TRBV6-5	TRBJ1-6	.	TGTGCCAGCAGACCATGGACGGGGGGTTCACCCCTCCACTTT	CASRPWTGGSPLHF
few	TRBV5-1	TRBJ2-3	.	TGCGCCAGCTTTTTAGAAGGGGCTACGCAGTATTTT	CASFLEGATQYF
.	TRBV2	TRBJ2-4	.	TGTGCCAGCAACGCACAGGGATCCAAAAACATTCAGTACTTC	CASNAQGSKNIQYF
.	TRBV5-1	TRBJ2-1	TRBD1	TGCGCCAGCAGCTTGATAGGGACAGGCTCCTACAATGAGCAGTTCTTC	CASSLIGTGSYNEQFF
few	TRBV7-8	TRBJ2-5	TRBD2	TGTGCCAGCAGCGGACGGACTAGGACTAGCGGGGCGGGGACCCAGTACTTC	CASSGRTRTSGAGTQYF
once	TRBV10-3	TRBJ2-1	.	TGTGCCATCCAAGGCGGGGTCTCCTACAATGAGCAGTTCTTC	CAIQGGVSYNEQFF
many	TRBV2	TRBJ1-4	.	TGTGCCAGCAGTAAGGAGGGGAGGGGAAAACTGTTTTTT	CASSKEGRGKLFF
.	TRBV6-5	TRBJ1-6	TRBD1	TGTGCCAGCAGGCGAGAGGGGACAGCAGGCTCACCCCTCCACTTT	CASRREGTAGSPLHF
.	TRBV6-6	TRBJ1-5	TRBD1	TGTGCCAGCACTTGGGACAGGGCGGGCAATCAGCCCCAGCATTTT	CASTWDRAGNQPQHF
.	TRBV4-1	TRBJ2-1	TRBD1	TGCGCCAGCAGCCTCAGGGATGGGGGACAGGGGAGGCGTGAGCAGTTCTTC	CASSLRDGGQGRREQFF
.	TRBV11-2	TRBJ2-7	.	TGTGCCAGCAGCGGAACAGGGATCTACGAGCAGTACTTC	CASSGTGIYEQYF
once	TRBV10-3	TRBJ1-1	.	TGTGCCATCAGTTCAGGGGTCTCGCACGTGAACACTGAAGCTTTCTTT	CAISSGVSHVNTEAFF
.	TRBV28	TRBJ1-5	.	TGTGCCAGCAATGTCCCCAGTCAGCCCCAGCATTTT	CASNVPSQPQHF
few	TRBV6-4	TRBJ1-6	.	TGTGCCAGCAGTGACGACTTTTATTCACCCCTCCACTTT	CASSDDFYSPLHF
.	TRBV5-1	TRBJ2-2	.	TGCGCCAGCAGCTTTTCGTCTACTACCGGGGAGCTGTTTTTT	CASSFSSTTGELFF
once	TRBV28	TRBJ2-7	TRBD1	TGTGCCAGCAGTGGGACAGCCAGCTACGAGCAGTACTTC	CASSGTASYEQYF
.	TRBV19	TRBJ2-1	.	TGTGCCAGTAGTATGATCCAGAATGAGCAGTTCTTC	CASSMIQNEQFF